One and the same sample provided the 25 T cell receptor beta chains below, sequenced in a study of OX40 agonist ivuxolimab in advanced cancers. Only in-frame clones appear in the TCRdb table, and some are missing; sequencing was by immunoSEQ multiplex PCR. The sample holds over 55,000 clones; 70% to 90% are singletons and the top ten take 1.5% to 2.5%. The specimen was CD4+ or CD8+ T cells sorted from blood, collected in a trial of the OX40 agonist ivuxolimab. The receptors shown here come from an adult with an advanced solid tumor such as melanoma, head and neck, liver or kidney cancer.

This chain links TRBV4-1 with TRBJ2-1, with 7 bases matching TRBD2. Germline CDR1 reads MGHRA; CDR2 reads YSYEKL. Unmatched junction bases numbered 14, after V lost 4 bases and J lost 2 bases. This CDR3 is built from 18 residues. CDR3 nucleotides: TGCGCCAGCAGCCCAAGAGAGTGGTCTAGCGGAGCCTACAATGAGCAGTTCTTC. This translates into CASSPREWSSGAYNEQFF.

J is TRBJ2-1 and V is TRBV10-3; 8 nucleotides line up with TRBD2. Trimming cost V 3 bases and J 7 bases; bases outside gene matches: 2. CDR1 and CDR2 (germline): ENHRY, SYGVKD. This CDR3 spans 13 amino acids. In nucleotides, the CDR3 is TGTGCCATCAGTGAACTAGCGGATAATGAGCAGTTCTTC. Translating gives CAISELADNEQFF.

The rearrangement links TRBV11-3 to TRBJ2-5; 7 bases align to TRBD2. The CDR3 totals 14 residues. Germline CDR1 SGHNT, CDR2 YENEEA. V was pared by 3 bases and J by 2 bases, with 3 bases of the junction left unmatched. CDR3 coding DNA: TGTGCCAGCAGCTTTGGGACTAATCAAGAGACCCAGTACTTC. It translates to CASSFGTNQETQYF.

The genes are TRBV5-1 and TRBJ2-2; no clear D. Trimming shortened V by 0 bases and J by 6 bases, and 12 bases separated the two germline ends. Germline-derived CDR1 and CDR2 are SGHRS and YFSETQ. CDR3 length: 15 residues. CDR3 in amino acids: CASSLGRLRAGELFF. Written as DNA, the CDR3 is TGCGCCAGCAGCTTGGGACGTCTCCGGGCCGGGGAGCTGTTTTTT.

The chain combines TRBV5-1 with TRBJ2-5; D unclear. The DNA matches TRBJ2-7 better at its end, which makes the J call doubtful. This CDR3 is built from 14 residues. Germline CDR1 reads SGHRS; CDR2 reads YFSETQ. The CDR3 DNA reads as TGCGCCAGCAGCTTGGCCTACGGAACCTCCGAGCAGTACTTC. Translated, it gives CASSLAYGTSEQYF.

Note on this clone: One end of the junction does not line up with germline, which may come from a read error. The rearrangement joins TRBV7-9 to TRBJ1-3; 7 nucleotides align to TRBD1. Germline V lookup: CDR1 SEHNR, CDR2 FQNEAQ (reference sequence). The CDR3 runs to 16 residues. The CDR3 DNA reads TGTGCCAGCAGCTCGCGCAGGGACAGCTCTGGAAGCACCATATATTTT. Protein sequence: CASSSRRDSSGSTIYF. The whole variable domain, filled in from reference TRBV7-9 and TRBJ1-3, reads DTGVSQNPRHKITKRGQNVTFRCDPISEHNRLYWYRQTLGQGPEFLTYFQNEAQLEKSRLLSDRFSAERPKGSFSTLEIQRTEQGDSAMYLCASSSRRDSSGSTIYFGEGSWLTVV.

In DNA, the CDR3 is TGTGCCAGCAGCGCGTCGACTAAAAACATTCAGTACTTC. It translates to CASSASTKNIQYF. This chain joins TRBV9 and TRBJ2-4; D not resolved. Germline assignment: CDR1 SGDLS and CDR2 YYNGEE. There are 13 residues in the CDR3. The V gene lost 3 bases and the J gene lost 4 bases, with 8 bases spanning the gap.

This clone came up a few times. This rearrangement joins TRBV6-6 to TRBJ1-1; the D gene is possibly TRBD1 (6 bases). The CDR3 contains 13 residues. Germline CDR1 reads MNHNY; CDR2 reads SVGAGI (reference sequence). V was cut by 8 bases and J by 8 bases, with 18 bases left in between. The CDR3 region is CASLMRGQREAFF. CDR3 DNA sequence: TGTGCCAGCCTGATGAGGGGACAAAGGGAAGCTTTCTTT.

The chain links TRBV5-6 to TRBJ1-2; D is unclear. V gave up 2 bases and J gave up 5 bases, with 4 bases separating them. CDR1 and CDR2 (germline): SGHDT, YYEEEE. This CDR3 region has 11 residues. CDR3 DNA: TGTGCCAGCAGCTTTGGGTATGGCTACACCTTC. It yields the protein CASSFGYGYTF.

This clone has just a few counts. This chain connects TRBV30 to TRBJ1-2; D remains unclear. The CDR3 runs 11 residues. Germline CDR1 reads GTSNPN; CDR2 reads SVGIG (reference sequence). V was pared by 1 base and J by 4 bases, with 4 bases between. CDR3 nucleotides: TGTGCCTGGAGTGGGGGCTATGGCTACACCTTC. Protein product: CAWSGGYGYTF.

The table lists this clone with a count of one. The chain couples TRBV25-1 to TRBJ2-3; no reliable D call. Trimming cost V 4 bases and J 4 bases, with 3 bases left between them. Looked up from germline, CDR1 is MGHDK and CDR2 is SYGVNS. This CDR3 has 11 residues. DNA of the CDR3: TGTGCCAGCAGTGTTTCAGATACGCAGTATTTT. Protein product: CASSVSDTQYF.

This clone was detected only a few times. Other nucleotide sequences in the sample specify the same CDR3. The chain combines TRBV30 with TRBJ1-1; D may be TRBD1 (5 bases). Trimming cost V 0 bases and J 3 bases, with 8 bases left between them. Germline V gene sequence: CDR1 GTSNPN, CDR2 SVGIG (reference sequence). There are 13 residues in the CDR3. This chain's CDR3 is CAWSVRGDTEAFF. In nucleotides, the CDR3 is TGTGCCTGGAGTGTACGGGGGGACACTGAAGCTTTCTTT.

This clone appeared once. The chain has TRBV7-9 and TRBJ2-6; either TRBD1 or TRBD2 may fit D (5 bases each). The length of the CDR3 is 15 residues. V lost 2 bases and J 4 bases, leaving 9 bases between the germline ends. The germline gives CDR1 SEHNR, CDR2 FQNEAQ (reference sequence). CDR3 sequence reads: CASSLTGAGANVLTF. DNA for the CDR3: TGTGCCAGCAGCTTAACCGGGGCCGGGGCCAACGTCCTGACTTTC.

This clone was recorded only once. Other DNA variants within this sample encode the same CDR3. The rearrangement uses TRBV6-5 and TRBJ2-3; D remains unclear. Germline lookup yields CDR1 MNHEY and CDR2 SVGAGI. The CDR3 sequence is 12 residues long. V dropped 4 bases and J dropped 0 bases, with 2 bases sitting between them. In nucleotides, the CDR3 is TGTGCCAGCAGTTCCAGCACAGATACGCAGTATTTT. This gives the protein CASSSSTDTQYF.

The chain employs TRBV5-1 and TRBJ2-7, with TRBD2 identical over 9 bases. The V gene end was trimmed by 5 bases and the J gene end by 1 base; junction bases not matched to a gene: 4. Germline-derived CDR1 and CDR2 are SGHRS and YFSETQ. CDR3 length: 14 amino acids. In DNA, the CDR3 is TGCGCCAGCAGGCTGCTAGCGGGGTCCTACGAGCAGTACTTC. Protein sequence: CASRLLAGSYEQYF.

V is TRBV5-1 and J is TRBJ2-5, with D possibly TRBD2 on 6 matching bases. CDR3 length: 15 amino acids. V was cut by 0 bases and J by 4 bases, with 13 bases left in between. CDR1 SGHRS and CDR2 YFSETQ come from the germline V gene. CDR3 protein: CASSLDGGFGETQYF. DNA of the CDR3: TGCGCCAGCAGCTTGGATGGGGGGTTCGGAGAGACCCAGTACTTC.

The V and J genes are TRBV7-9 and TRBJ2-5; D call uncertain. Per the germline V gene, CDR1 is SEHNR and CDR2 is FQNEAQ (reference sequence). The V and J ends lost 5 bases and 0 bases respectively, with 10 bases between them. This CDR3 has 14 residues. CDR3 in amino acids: CASSPRAYQETQYF. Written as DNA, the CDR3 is TGTGCCAGCAGCCCTAGGGCGTACCAAGAGACCCAGTACTTC.

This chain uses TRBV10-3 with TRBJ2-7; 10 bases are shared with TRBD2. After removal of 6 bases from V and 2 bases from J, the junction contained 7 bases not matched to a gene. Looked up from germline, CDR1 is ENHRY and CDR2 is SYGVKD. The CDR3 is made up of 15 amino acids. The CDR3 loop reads CAIRGTSGAAYEQYF. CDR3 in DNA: TGTGCCATCAGGGGAACTAGCGGGGCTGCCTACGAGCAGTACTTC.

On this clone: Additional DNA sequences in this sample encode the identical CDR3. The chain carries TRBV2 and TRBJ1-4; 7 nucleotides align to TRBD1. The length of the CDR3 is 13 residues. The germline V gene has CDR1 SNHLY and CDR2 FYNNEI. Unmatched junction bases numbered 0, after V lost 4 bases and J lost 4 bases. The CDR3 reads CASSGQGNEKLFF. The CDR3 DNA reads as TGTGCCAGCAGTGGACAGGGTAATGAAAAACTGTTTTTT.

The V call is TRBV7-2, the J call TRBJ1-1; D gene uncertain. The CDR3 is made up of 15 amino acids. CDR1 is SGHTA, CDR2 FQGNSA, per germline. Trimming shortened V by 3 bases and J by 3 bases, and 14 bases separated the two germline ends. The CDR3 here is CASSFTRAGDTEAFF. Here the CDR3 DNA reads TGTGCCAGCAGCTTCACGAGGGCGGGAGACACTGAAGCTTTCTTT.

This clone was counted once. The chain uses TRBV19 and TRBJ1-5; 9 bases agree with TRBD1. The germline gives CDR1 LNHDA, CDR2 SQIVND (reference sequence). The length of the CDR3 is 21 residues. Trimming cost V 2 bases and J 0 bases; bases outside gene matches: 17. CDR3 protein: CASSIYGRDRVLGYSNQPQHF. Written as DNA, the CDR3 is TGTGCCAGTAGTATATATGGCCGGGACAGGGTATTAGGTTATAGCAATCAGCCCCAGCATTTT.

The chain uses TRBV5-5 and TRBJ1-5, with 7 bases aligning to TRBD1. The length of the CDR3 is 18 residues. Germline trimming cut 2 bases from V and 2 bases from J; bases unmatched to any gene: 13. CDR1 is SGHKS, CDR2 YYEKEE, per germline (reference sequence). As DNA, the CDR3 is TGTGCCAGCAGCTTCCTCTTACAGGGGACGGCGGGCAATCAGCCCCAGCATTTT. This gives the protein CASSFLLQGTAGNQPQHF.

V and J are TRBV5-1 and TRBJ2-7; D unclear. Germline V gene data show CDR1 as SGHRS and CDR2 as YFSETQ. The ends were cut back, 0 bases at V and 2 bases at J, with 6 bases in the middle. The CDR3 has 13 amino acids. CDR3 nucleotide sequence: TGCGCCAGCAGCTTGGCCTGGACCTACGAGCAGTACTTC. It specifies CASSLAWTYEQYF.

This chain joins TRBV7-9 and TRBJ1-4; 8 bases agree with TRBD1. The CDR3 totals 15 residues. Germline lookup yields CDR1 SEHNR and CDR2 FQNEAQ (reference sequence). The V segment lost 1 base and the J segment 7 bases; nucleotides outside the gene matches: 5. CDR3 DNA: TGTGCCAGCAGCTTAGGCGACAGGGGAAGTGAAAAACTGTTTTTT. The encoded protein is CASSLGDRGSEKLFF.

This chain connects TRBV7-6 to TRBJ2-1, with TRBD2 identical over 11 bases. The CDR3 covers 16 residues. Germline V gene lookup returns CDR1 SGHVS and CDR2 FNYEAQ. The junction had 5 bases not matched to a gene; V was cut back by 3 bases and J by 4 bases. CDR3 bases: TGTGCCAGCAGCTTCACTAGCGGGAGCACATACAATGAGCAGTTCTTC. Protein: CASSFTSGSTYNEQFF.